These T cell receptor beta chains were read from a single sample in a study of PD-L1 blockade in urothelial cancer. Using immunoSEQ multiplex PCR, the repertoire was profiled, and TCRdb retains in-frame clones only, with some absent. The repertoire holds roughly 84,000 clones, with 82% as singletons. Here the sequenced sample was PBMCs, taken around atezolizumab (anti-PD-L1) treatment. The receptors originated from a man aged 70 or older with urothelial cancer. Both conserved end residues are part of each CDR3. D genes are given only for firm matches. The listing skips clone size in some rows; elsewhere it reads once, few, many or a size class.

d_gene	v_gene	abundance	j_gene	CDR3nt	CDR3aa
NA	TRBV9	NA	TRBJ1-2	TGTGCCAGCAGCGAGGGGCAGCGTGGCTACACCTTC	CASSEGQRGYTF
NA	TRBV6-4	NA	TRBJ1-5	TGTGCCAGCAGTGACTCTGATTTCCTTAAGGGGGTATATAGCAATCAGCCCCAGCATTTT	CASSDSDFLKGVYSNQPQHF
TRBD1	TRBV2	few	TRBJ1-2	TGTGCCAGCAGGGCCGGGACAGGGGGCGGCTATGGCTACACCTTC	CASRAGTGGGYGYTF
NA	TRBV4-1	once	TRBJ1-5	TGCGCCAGCAGCCAACCCGGCAGGGGCAATCAGCCCCAGCATTTT	CASSQPGRGNQPQHF
TRBD1	TRBV10-1	NA	TRBJ2-7	TGCGCCATCAACCGGGGGACAGGGAGCTCCTACGAGCAGTACTTC	CAINRGTGSSYEQYF
TRBD1	TRBV7-9	once	TRBJ2-1	TGTGCCAGCAGCTCCCCGGGACAGGGAAGCTCCTACAATGAGCAGTTCTTC	CASSSPGQGSSYNEQFF
TRBD2	TRBV5-6	NA	TRBJ2-5	TGTGCCAGCAGCTACAGACTAGCGGGTCAAGAGACCCAGTACTTC	CASSYRLAGQETQYF
TRBD2	TRBV7-3	NA	TRBJ2-1	TGTGCCAGCAGCTTCAGCGGGGGAATGAATGAGCAGTTCTTC	CASSFSGGMNEQFF
TRBD1	TRBV6-5	NA	TRBJ1-1	TGTGCCAGCCAAAAGGACAGGGTACCTGAAGCTTTCTTT	CASQKDRVPEAFF
NA	TRBV11-3	NA	TRBJ2-3	TGTGCCAGCAGCTTACCGTCCGCAGATACGCAGTATTTT	CASSLPSADTQYF
NA	TRBV6-5	NA	TRBJ1-1	TGTGCCAGCAGTCGCTCAGGGGACACTGAAGCTTTCTTT	CASSRSGDTEAFF
TRBD2	TRBV28	once	TRBJ2-5	TGTGCCAGCAGTCCGACGGGACTAGCGGGAGAGACCCAGTACTTC	CASSPTGLAGETQYF
NA	TRBV5-1	NA	TRBJ2-5	TGCGCCAGCAGCGGGCCTTCGGCGGGACCGCTTGAGACCCAGTACTTC	CASSGPSAGPLETQYF
NA	TRBV11-2	NA	TRBJ1-4	TGTGCCAGCAGCTTAGATAAAGAGCAGGGAGGTAGCGATGAAAAACTGTTTTTT	CASSLDKEQGGSDEKLFF
TRBD2	TRBV25-1	NA	TRBJ2-7	TGTGCCAGCAGTTACTCGGTGGGACTAGCGAACGAGCAGTACTTC	CASSYSVGLANEQYF
TRBD2	TRBV2	NA	TRBJ2-7	TGTGCCAGCACCCGACTAGCCTCCTACGAGCAGTACTTC	CASTRLASYEQYF
NA	TRBV30	NA	TRBJ2-3	TGTGCCTGGAGTGTTTTCTCAATTAACAGCCGGAGGCCCACAGATACGCAGTATTTT	CAWSVFSINSRRPTDTQYF
TRBD1	TRBV10-1	NA	TRBJ2-7	TGCGCCAGCAGTGAGGCGAACGCCAGGGGGATCCCCTACGAGCAGTACTTC	CASSEANARGIPYEQYF
NA	TRBV6-6	NA	TRBJ1-2	TGTGCCAGCAGCCCGGGGAGGGTGGGCTACACCTTC	CASSPGRVGYTF
NA	TRBV29-1	NA	TRBJ2-5	TGCAGCGTTCGGGGGGCGCTCAGGGAGACCCAGTACTTC	CSVRGALRETQYF
NA	TRBV19	NA	TRBJ2-3	TGTGCCAGTAGTATGGCAGTCACAGATACGCAGTATTTT	CASSMAVTDTQYF
NA	TRBV18	few	TRBJ1-3	TGTGCCAGCTCACCATCCCCCCCAGGGACTGGAAACACCATATATTTT	CASSPSPPGTGNTIYF
TRBD2	TRBV6-1	NA	TRBJ2-1	TGTGCCAGCAGTGAAGTCCTCCTAGCGGGAGAAAACAATGAGCAGTTCTTC	CASSEVLLAGENNEQFF
TRBD2	TRBV6-5	NA	TRBJ2-3	TGTGCCAGCACTCCGGGGAGGGTTGCAGATACGCAGTATTTT	CASTPGRVADTQYF
NA	TRBV5-1	NA	TRBJ2-1	TGCGCCAGCAGCTTGGAAACGGGGGTCTACAATGAGCAGTTCTTC	CASSLETGVYNEQFF
TRBD2	TRBV9	NA	TRBJ2-3	TGTGCCAGCAGCGCTCCGGGACTAGCGGCAGATACGCAGTATTTT	CASSAPGLAADTQYF
TRBD2	TRBV7-2	few	TRBJ2-7	TGTGCCAGCAGGCCCGCCCCCGCGGGAGGCTACGAGCAGTACTTC	CASRPAPAGGYEQYF